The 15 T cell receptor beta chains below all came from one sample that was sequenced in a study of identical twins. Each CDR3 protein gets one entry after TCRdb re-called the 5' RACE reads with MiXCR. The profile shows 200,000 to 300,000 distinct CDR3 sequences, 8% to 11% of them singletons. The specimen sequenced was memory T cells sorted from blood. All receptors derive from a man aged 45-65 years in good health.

CDR3 in amino acids: CASSKDRIYEQYF. CDR3 DNA: TGTGCCAGCAGCAAGGACAGGATATACGAGCAGTACTTC. The chain links TRBV5-6 to TRBJ2-7; the match to TRBD1 covers 7 bases. With V trimmed by 4 bases and J by 4 bases, 5 bases remained unmatched. Germline V CDR1 and CDR2: SGHDT, YYEEEE. The CDR3 covers 13 residues.

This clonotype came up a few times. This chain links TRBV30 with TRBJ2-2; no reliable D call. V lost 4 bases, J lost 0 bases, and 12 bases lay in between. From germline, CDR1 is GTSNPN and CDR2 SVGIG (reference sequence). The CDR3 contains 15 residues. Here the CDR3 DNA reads TGTGCCTGGATAGAGCCCCGCGCGAACACCGGGGAGCTGTTTTTT. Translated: CAWIEPRANTGELFF. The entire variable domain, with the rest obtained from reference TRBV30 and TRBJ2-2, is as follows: SQTIHQWPATLVQPVGSPLSLECTVEGTSNPNLYWYRQAAGRGLQLLFYSVGIGQISSEVPQNLSASRPQDRQFILSSKKLLLSDSGFYLCAWIEPRANTGELFFGEGSRLTVL.

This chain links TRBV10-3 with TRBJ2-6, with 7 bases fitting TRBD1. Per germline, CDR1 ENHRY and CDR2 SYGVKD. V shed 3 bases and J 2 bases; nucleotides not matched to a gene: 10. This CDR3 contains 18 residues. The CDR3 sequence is CAISDRPAGGAGANVLTF. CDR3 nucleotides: TGTGCCATCAGTGATCGGCCGGCAGGGGGTGCTGGGGCCAACGTCCTGACTTTC.

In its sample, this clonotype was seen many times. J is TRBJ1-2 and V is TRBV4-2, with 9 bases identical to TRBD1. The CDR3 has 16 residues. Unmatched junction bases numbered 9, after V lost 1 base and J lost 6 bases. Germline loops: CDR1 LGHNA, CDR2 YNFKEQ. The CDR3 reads CASSQGIWDRADGYTF. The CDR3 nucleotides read TGTGCCAGCAGCCAAGGAATTTGGGACAGGGCCGATGGCTACACCTTC.

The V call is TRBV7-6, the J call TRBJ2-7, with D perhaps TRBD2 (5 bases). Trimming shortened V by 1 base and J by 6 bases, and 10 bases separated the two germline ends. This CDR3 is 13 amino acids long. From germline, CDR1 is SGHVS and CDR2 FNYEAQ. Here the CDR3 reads CASSLGDGSEQYF. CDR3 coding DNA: TGTGCCAGCAGCTTAGGGGATGGGAGCGAGCAGTACTTC.

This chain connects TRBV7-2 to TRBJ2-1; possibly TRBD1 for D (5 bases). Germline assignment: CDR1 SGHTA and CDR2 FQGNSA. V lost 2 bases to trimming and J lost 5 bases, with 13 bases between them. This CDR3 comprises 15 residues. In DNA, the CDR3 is TGTGCCAGCAGCTTACTCAGGGTAGGGAACAATGAGCAGTTCTTC. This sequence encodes CASSLLRVGNNEQFF.

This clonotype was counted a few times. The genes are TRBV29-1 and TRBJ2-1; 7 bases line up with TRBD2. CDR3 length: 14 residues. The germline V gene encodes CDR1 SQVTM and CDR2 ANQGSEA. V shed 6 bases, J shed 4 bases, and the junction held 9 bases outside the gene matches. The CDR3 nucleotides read TGCAGCGTCCCCCACCGCGGGGGTTACAATGAGCAGTTCTTC. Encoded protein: CSVPHRGGYNEQFF.

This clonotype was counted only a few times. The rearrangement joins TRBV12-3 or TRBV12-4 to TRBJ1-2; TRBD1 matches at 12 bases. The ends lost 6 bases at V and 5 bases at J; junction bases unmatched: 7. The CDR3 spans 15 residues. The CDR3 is CASRKGQGAQYGYTF. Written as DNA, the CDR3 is TGTGCCAGCAGAAAGGGACAGGGGGCGCAATATGGCTACACCTTC.

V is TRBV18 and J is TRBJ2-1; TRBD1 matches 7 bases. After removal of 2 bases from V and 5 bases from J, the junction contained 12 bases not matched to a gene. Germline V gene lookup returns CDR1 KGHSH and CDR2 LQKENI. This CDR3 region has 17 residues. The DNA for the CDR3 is TGTGCCAGCTCACCAATTGCTGGGACAGCCAAAAACAATGAGCAGTTCTTC. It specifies CASSPIAGTAKNNEQFF.

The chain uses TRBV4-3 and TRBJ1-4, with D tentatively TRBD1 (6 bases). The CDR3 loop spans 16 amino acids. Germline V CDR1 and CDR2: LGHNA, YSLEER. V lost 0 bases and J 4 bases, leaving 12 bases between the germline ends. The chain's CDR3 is CASSQDLRGGNEKLFF. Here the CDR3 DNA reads TGCGCCAGCAGCCAAGATCTGAGGGGGGGTAATGAAAAACTGTTTTTT.

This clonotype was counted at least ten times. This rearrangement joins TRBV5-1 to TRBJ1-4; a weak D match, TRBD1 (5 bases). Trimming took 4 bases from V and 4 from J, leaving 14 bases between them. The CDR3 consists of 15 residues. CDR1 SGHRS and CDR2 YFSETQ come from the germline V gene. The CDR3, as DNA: TGCGCCAGCAGCAAGGAGGGGAACATTAATGAAAAACTGTTTTTT. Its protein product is CASSKEGNINEKLFF.

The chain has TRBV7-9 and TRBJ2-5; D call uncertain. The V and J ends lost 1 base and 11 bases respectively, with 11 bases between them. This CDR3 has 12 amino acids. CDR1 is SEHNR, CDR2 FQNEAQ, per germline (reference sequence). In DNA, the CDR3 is TGTGCCAGCAGCTTAGGCACGGGTATGCAGTACTTC. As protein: CASSLGTGMQYF.

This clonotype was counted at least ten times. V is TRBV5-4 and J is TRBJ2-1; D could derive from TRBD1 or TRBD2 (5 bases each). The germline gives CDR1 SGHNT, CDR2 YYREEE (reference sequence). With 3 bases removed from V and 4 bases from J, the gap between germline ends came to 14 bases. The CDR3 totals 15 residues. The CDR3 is CASSSGTTGYNEQFF. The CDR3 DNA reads TGTGCCAGCAGCTCCGGGACCACCGGGTACAATGAGCAGTTCTTC.

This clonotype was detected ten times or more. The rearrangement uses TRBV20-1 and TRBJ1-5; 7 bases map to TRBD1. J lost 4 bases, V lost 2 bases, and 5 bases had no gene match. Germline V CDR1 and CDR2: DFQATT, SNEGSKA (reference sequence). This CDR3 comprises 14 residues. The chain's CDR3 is CSARPRDRNQPQHF. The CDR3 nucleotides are TGCAGTGCTAGACCCCGGGACAGAAATCAGCCCCAGCATTTT.

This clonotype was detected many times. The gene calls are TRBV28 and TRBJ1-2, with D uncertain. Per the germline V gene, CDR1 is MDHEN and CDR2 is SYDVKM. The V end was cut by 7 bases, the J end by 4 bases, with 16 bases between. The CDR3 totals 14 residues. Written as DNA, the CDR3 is TGTGCCAGCATCACCCAGGACGGGCTCTATGGCTACACCTTC. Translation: CASITQDGLYGYTF.